The 12 T cell receptor beta chains presented below share a single source sample, sequenced in a study of Graves' ophthalmopathy and Graves' hyperthyroidism. RNA transcripts yielded amplified TCR beta CDR3 regions. After a first-round RT-PCR with HTBI primers, a second-round multiplex PCR was run. TCRdb processed the multiplex PCR reads anew with MiXCR; each CDR3 protein has one entry. Of about 220,000 distinct CDR3 sequences in the sample, under 25% were seen once. Sequenced material: peripheral blood. The receptors shown here come from a woman aged 45-59 years with Graves' ophthalmopathy.

This chain joins TRBV18 and TRBJ2-3, with 8 bases fitting TRBD2. CDR3 length: 14 residues. The germline gives CDR1 KGHSH, CDR2 LQKENI. With 0 bases clipped from V and 6 bases from J, the junction kept 2 bases outside the gene matches. CDR3 sequence: CASSPPSGTDTQYF. The DNA for the CDR3 is TGTGCCAGCTCACCACCTAGCGGGACCGATACGCAGTATTTT.

This clonotype appeared a few times. This sequence joins TRBV12-3 or TRBV12-4 and TRBJ1-4; D is uncertain. This CDR3 region has 12 residues. With 5 bases removed from V and 8 bases from J, the gap between germline ends came to 9 bases. The CDR3 bases are TGTGCCAGCAGTCGGGAGGCAGAAAAACTGTTTTTT. Its protein is CASSREAEKLFF.

This clonotype was seen at least ten times. The chain recombines TRBV2 with TRBJ1-3, with D unresolved. The germline V gene has CDR1 SNHLY and CDR2 FYNNEI. V dropped 6 bases and J dropped 6 bases, with 3 bases sitting between them. This CDR3 spans 10 amino acids. This CDR3 is CASRANTIYF. The DNA for the CDR3 is TGTGCCAGCAGGGCAAACACCATATATTTT. Looking up the rest from reference TRBV2 and TRBJ1-3 gives the full variable domain: EPEVTQTPSHQVTQMGQEVILRCVPISNHLYFYWYRQILGQKVEFLVSFYNNEISEKSEIFDDQFSVERPDGSNFTLKIRSTKLEDSAMYFCASRANTIYFGEGSWLTVV.

The chain employs TRBV12-3 or TRBV12-4 and TRBJ1-1; D is uncertain. Between the trimmed V and J ends, which lost 6 bases and 0 bases, there was a span of 14 bases. The CDR3 is 15 residues long. CDR3 nucleotide sequence: TGTGCCAGCAGCCTTACCGCCACCATGAACACTGAAGCTTTCTTT. Encoded protein: CASSLTATMNTEAFF.

This clonotype was seen many times. The gene calls are TRBV12-3 or TRBV12-4 and TRBJ1-1; D possibly corresponds to TRBD1 (5 bases). Trimming left V 7 bases short and J 1 base short, with 19 bases between. This CDR3 contains 16 residues. CDR3 in amino acids: CASIPGQRGGNTEAFF. The CDR3 DNA follows: TGTGCCAGCATCCCCGGCCAGCGGGGCGGGAACACTGAAGCTTTCTTT.

This clonotype was detected ten times or more. The chain links TRBV9 to TRBJ2-7; 10 bases are shared with TRBD2. The V and J ends lost 3 bases and 3 bases, in that order; junction bases with no gene match: 9. CDR1 is SGDLS and CDR2 is YYNGEE in the germline V gene. The CDR3 has 16 residues. This CDR3 is CASSAPLAGAGYEQYF. CDR3 DNA sequence: TGTGCCAGCAGCGCCCCCCTAGCGGGAGCCGGCTACGAGCAGTACTTC.

This clonotype was picked up many times. The chain joins TRBV28 to TRBJ1-2; D uncertain. The V gene lost 9 bases and the J gene lost 0 bases, with 17 bases spanning the gap. Germline V gene data show CDR1 as MDHEN and CDR2 as SYDVKM. This CDR3 is built from 15 residues. The CDR3 sequence is CASRFGRFTNYGYTF. The CDR3 DNA follows: TGTGCCAGTAGATTTGGGAGGTTTACTAACTATGGCTACACCTTC.

This clonotype was counted many times. V and J are TRBV20-1 and TRBJ1-1, with a possible D match to TRBD1 (5 bases). The germline V gene has CDR1 DFQATT and CDR2 SNEGSKA (reference sequence). The CDR3 sequence is 13 residues long. The CDR3 reads CITLRGQGGEAFF. As DNA, the CDR3 is TGCATTACCTTGCGTGGGCAGGGAGGTGAAGCTTTCTTT.

The chain employs TRBV28 and TRBJ2-7; D is undetermined. Germline V gives CDR1 MDHEN, CDR2 SYDVKM. There are 12 residues in the CDR3. V was cut by 7 bases and J by 3 bases, with 10 bases left in between. Here the CDR3 reads CASTSRDYEQYF. Written as DNA, the CDR3 is TGTGCCAGCACCTCTAGGGACTACGAGCAGTACTTC.

This clonotype was counted many times. The V gene is TRBV10-3, the J gene TRBJ2-7; D possibly corresponds to TRBD1 (7 bases). Trimming took off 10 bases at V and 4 bases at J, with 20 bases between the two ends. This CDR3 comprises 14 residues. Germline V lookup: CDR1 ENHRY, CDR2 SYGVKD. The CDR3: CATTGASGGYEQYF. Here the CDR3 DNA reads TGTGCCACCACGGGGGCCTCAGGGGGTTACGAGCAGTACTTC.

In this sample, this clonotype turned up many times. This chain joins TRBV10-3 and TRBJ2-7, with D unresolved. The CDR3 sequence is 12 residues long. The V end lost 3 bases, the J end lost 4 bases, and 7 bases lay between the germline ends. Germline values: CDR1 ENHRY, CDR2 SYGVKD. CDR3 in amino acids: CAISDLRYEQYF. For the CDR3, the DNA is TGTGCCATCAGTGACCTAAGGTACGAGCAGTACTTC.

This clonotype has more than one count but fewer than ten. The chain uses TRBV4-1 and TRBJ1-5; 10 bases are a match to TRBD1. J lost 4 bases, V lost 4 bases, and 7 bases had no gene match. The V gene's germline CDR1 is MGHRA and CDR2 YSYEKL. The CDR3 is made up of 16 amino acids. The CDR3 loop is CASSPLDRGTNQPQHF. The CDR3 bases are TGCGCCAGCAGCCCCTTGGACAGGGGGACGAATCAGCCCCAGCATTTT.